This T cell receptor beta chain was retrieved from a study of blood T cell repertoires in COVID-19. Study as a whole: T cells, B-cell-depleted T cells, or PBMCs supplied cDNA or gDNA.

Trimming removed 2 bases from V and 8 bases from J, with 13 bases in between. CDR1 SGHKS and CDR2 YYEKEE come from the germline V gene (reference sequence). The CDR3 has 14 amino acids. Here immunoSEQ multiplex PCR was the method, and the copy in TCRdb shows in-frame clones only, minus some. The sample consists of about 250,000 clones, 70% to 90% of them appearing once. The TCR sequence derives from a woman aged 25 to 39 with active or convalescent COVID-19. The sequenced sample was peripheral blood. The rearrangement joins TRBV5-5 to TRBJ1-4, with a tentative D call TRBD1 (5 bases). The CDR3 nucleotides are TGTGCCAGCAGCTTCGAAGCCGCAGGGGAAAAACTGTTTTTT. Residues: CASSFEAAGEKLFF.